This T cell receptor beta chain was documented in a study of PD-1 blockade in classical Hodgkin lymphoma. V was cut by 0 bases and J by 4 bases, with 14 bases left in between. Per the germline V gene, CDR1 is LNHNV and CDR2 is YYDKDF (reference sequence). The CDR3 contains 16 residues. Sequenced by immunoSEQ multiplex PCR; TCRdb stores in-frame clones only, minus some. The sample lists about 84,000 clones, under 90% seen once, with 20% to 25% in the top ten. Relapses following autologous stem cell transplantation were seen in all patients, with brentuximab vedotin exposure varying. The TCR originated in a human donor with classical Hodgkin lymphoma. The material was peripheral blood mononuclear cells (PBMCs), obtained at baseline. The genes are TRBV15 and TRBJ2-3; the D is unclear. CDR3 sequence (DNA): TGTGCCACCAGCAGAGATAGGGCTAGAAGTGCAGATACGCAGTATTTT. Translation gives CATSRDRARSADTQYF.